These 7 T cell receptor beta chains were sequenced from one sample in a study of identical twins. Each CDR3 protein gets one entry after TCRdb re-called the 5' RACE reads with MiXCR. The sample consists of 270,000 or so distinct CDR3 sequences, approximately 8.3% of them appearing once. This sample also belongs to another study, concerning yellow fever vaccine responses in identical twins.

Source material: CD8+ T cells sorted from blood. The receptors originated from a woman younger than 30 in good health.

The chain has TRBV27 and TRBJ2-7; D gene ambiguous. Germline V lookup: CDR1 MNHEY, CDR2 SMNVEV (reference sequence). The V gene lost 3 bases and the J gene lost 3 bases, with 9 bases spanning the gap. The CDR3 spans 13 residues. The CDR3 region has the DNA TGTGCCAGCAGTTTGAGGTTATACTACGAGCAGTACTTC. This sequence encodes CASSLRLYYEQYF.

This clonotype was counted between two and nine times. The chain is built from TRBV11-2 and TRBJ2-1, with 10 bases identical to TRBD2. The length of the CDR3 is 18 residues. The germline V gene has CDR1 SGHAT and CDR2 FQNNGV. J was trimmed by 7 bases and V by 0 bases; bases with no gene match: 12. The CDR3 DNA reads TGTGCCAGCAGCTTAGAGCTGACCGGGACTAGCGCCTGGAATGAGCAGTTCTTC. Translated, it gives CASSLELTGTSAWNEQFF.

The genes are TRBV28 and TRBJ2-5; 7 nucleotides agree with TRBD1. J lost 1 base, V lost 10 bases, and 9 bases had no gene match. The CDR3 runs to 14 residues. Germline CDR1 reads MDHEN; CDR2 reads SYDVKM. The CDR3 nucleotides are TGTGCCACCACACGGACAGGAACCCAAGAGACCCAGTACTTC. Protein sequence: CATTRTGTQETQYF.

In this sample, this clonotype turned up a few times. The chain couples TRBV27 to TRBJ1-4; tentatively, D is TRBD1 (5 bases). V lost 0 bases to trimming and J lost 7 bases, with 12 bases between them. The CDR3 runs to 15 residues. Germline V gives CDR1 MNHEY, CDR2 SMNVEV (reference sequence). As DNA, the CDR3 is TGTGCCAGCAGTTTATCGACCGGGGGGGGTGAAAAACTGTTTTTT. Its translation: CASSLSTGGGEKLFF. Full variable domain (missing parts from reference TRBV27 and TRBJ1-4): EAQVTQNPRYLITVTGKKLTVTCSQNMNHEYMSWYRQDPGLGLRQIYYSMNVEVTDKGDVPEGYKVSRKEKRNFPLILESPSPNQTSLYFCASSLSTGGGEKLFFGSGTQLSVL.

This clonotype was observed many times. The chain employs TRBV15 and TRBJ2-1, with TRBD1 matching over 7 bases. Germline CDR1 reads LNHNV; CDR2 reads YYDKDF (reference sequence). V lost 1 base to trimming and J lost 8 bases; unmatched junction nucleotides: 14. This CDR3 spans 17 amino acids. The CDR3 protein is CATSRVSEGASFDEQFF. The CDR3 DNA reads as TGTGCCACCAGCAGAGTAAGTGAGGGGGCCTCCTTCGATGAGCAGTTCTTC.

The chain combines TRBV2 with TRBJ2-3, with TRBD2 matching 10 bases. Germline V CDR1 and CDR2: SNHLY, FYNNEI. V shed 5 bases, J shed 5 bases, and the junction held 13 bases outside the gene matches. The CDR3 length is 17 residues. CDR3 protein: CASSSLSGTSARDTQYF. In DNA form, the CDR3 reads TGTGCCAGCAGTAGTCTATCCGGGACTAGCGCGAGAGATACGCAGTATTTT. Based on the CDR3 plus reference TRBV2 and TRBJ2-3, the full variable domain is EPEVTQTPSHQVTQMGQEVILRCVPISNHLYFYWYRQILGQKVEFLVSFYNNEISEKSEIFDDQFSVERPDGSNFTLKIRSTKLEDSAMYFCASSSLSGTSARDTQYFGPGTRLTVL.

The table lists this clonotype with many counts. The V gene is TRBV7-6, the J gene TRBJ2-1; possible D gene TRBD1, 6 bases. The V gene lost 2 bases and the J gene lost 6 bases, with 23 bases spanning the gap. Germline CDR1 SGHVS, CDR2 FNYEAQ. The CDR3 runs to 18 residues. The CDR3 DNA reads TGTGCCAGCAGCTTATATCCGGGACACTCGGCCGGGGCCAATGAGCAGTTCTTC. Residues: CASSLYPGHSAGANEQFF.